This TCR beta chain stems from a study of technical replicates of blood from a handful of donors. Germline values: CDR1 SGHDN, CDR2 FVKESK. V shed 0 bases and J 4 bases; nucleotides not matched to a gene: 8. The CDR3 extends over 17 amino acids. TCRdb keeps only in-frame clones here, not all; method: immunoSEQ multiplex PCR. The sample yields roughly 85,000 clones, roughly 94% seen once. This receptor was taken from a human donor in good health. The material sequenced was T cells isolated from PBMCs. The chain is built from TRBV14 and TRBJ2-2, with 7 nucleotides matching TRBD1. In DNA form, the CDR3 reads TGTGCCAGCAGCCAAGAATTAGGGGACAGCGTCACCGGGGAGCTGTTTTTT. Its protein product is CASSQELGDSVTGELFF.